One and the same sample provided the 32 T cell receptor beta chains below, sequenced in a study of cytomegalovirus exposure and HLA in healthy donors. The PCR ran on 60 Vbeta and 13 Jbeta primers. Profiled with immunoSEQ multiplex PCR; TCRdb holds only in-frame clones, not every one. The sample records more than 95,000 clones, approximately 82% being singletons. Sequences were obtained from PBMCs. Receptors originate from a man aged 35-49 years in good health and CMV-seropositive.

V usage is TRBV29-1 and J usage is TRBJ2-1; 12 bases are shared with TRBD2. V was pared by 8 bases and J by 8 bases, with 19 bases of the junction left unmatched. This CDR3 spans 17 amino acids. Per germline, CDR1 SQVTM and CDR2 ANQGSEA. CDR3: CSTRTTSGRGIGHEQFF. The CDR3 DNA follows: TGCAGCACCCGCACGACTAGCGGGAGAGGGATCGGCCATGAGCAGTTCTTC.

The CDR3 DNA reads as TGTGCCAGCAGCTCGAGACCCGGGGATAACTATGGCTACACCTTC. Its translation: CASSSRPGDNYGYTF. The rearrangement links TRBV7-2 to TRBJ1-2; D is unresolved. Looked up from germline, CDR1 is SGHTA and CDR2 is FQGNSA. V was trimmed by 4 bases and J by 1 base, leaving 13 bases between them. This CDR3 has 15 amino acids.

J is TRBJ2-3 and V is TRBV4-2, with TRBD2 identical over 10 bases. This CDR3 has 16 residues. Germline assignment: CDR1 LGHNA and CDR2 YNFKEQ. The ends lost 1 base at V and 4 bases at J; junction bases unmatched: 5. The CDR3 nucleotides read TGTGCCAGCAGCCAAGTCACGCTAGCGGGAGCAGATACGCAGTATTTT. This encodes CASSQVTLAGADTQYF.

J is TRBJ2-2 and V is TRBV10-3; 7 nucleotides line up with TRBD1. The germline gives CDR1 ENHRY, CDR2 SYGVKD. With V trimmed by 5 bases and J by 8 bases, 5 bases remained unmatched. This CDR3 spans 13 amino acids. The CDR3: CAISMTGKGELFF. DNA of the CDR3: TGTGCCATCAGTATGACAGGGAAGGGGGAGCTGTTTTTT.

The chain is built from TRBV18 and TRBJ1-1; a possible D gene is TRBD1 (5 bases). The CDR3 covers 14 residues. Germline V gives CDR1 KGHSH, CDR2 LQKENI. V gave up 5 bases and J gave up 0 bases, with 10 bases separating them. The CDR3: CASSSGGLNTEAFF. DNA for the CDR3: TGTGCCAGCTCATCGGGGGGTTTGAACACTGAAGCTTTCTTT.

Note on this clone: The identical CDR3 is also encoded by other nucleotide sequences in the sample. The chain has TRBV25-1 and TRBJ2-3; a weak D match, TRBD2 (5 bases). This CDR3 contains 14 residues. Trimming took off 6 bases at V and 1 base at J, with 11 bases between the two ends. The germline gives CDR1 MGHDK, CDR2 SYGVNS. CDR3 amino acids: CASRRGSGTDTQYF. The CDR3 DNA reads TGTGCCAGCAGACGAGGGAGTGGCACAGATACGCAGTATTTT.

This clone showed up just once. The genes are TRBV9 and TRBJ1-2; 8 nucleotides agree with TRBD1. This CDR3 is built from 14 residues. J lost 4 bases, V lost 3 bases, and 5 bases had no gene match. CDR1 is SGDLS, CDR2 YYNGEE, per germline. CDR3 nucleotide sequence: TGTGCCAGCAGCGCGGGGACAGGCTCCTATGGCTACACCTTC. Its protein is CASSAGTGSYGYTF.

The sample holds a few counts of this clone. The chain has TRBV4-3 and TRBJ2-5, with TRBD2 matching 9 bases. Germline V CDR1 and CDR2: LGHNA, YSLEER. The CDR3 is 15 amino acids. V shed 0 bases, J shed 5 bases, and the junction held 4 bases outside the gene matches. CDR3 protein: CASSQERGGWETQYF. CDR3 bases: TGCGCCAGCAGCCAAGAGCGGGGGGGATGGGAGACCCAGTACTTC.

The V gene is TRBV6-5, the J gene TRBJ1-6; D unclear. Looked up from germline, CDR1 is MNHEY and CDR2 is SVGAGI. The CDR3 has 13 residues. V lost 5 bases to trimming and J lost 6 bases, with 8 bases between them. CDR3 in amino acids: CASSGELNSPLHF. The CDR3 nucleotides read TGTGCCAGCAGTGGTGAACTTAATTCACCCCTCCACTTT.

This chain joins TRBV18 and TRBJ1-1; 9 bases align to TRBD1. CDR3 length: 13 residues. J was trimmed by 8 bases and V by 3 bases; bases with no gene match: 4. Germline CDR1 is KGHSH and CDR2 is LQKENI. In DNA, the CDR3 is TGTGCCAGCTCACCTCCGGGACAGGGAGAAGCTTTCTTT. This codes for CASSPPGQGEAFF.

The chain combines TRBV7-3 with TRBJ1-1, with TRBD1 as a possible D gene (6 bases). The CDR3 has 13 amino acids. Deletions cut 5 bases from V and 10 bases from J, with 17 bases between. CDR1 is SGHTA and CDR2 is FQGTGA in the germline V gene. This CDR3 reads CASSPRGGAGAFF. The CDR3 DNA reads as TGTGCCAGCAGCCCAAGGGGGGGGGCGGGAGCTTTCTTT.

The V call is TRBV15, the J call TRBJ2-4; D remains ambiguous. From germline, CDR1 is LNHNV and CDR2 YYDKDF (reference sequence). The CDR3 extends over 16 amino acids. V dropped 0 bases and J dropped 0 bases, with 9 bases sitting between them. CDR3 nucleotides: TGTGCCACCAGCAGAGATGGGCTTTTAGCCAAAAACATTCAGTACTTC. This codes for CATSRDGLLAKNIQYF.

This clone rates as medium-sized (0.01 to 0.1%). CDR3 amino acids: CASRPRTGPGEQYF. In DNA form, the CDR3 reads TGTGCCAGCAGACCTCGGACAGGGCCGGGCGAGCAGTACTTC. The chain links TRBV6-6 to TRBJ2-7, with 8 positions matching TRBD1. Germline V gene lookup returns CDR1 MNHNY and CDR2 SVGAGI (reference sequence). The CDR3 contains 14 residues. The ends lost 6 bases at V and 6 bases at J; junction bases unmatched: 10.

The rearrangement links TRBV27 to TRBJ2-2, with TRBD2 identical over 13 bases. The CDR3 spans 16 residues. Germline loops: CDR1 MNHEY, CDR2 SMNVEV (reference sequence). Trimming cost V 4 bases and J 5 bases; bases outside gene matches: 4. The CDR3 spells CASSSGLAGRTGELFF. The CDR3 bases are TGTGCCAGCAGTTCGGGACTAGCGGGGAGGACCGGGGAGCTGTTTTTT.

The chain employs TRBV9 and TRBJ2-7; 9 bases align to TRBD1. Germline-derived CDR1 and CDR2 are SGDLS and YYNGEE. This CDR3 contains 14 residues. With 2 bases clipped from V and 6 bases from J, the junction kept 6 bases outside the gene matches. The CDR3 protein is CASSVTGQGREQYF. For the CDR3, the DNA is TGTGCCAGCAGCGTTACGGGACAGGGTCGCGAGCAGTACTTC.

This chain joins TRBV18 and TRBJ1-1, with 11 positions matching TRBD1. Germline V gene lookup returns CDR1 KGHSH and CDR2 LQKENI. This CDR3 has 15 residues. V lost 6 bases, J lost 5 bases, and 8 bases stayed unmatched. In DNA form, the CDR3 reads TGTGCCAGCTCGCTAGGGGACAGGGGGAGTACTGAAGCTTTCTTT. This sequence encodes CASSLGDRGSTEAFF. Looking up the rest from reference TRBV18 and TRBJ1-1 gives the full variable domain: NAGVMQNPRHLVRRRGQEARLRCSPMKGHSHVYWYRQLPEEGLKFMVYLQKENIIDESGMPKERFSAEFPKEGPSILRIQQVVRGDSAAYFCASSLGDRGSTEAFFGQGTRLTVV.

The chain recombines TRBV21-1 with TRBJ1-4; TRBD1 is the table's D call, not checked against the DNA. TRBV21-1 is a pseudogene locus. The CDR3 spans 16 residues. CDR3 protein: CASSLRVGAANEKLFF. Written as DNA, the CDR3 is TGTGCCAGCAGCTTAAGGGTGGGGGCCGCTAATGAAAAACTGTTTTTT.

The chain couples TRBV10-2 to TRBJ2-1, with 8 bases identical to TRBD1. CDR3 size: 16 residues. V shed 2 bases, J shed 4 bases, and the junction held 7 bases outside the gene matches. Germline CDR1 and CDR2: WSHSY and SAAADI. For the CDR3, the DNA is TGCGCCAGCAGTGAGCCGCGCAGGGGGCCTTACAATGAGCAGTTCTTC. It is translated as CASSEPRRGPYNEQFF.

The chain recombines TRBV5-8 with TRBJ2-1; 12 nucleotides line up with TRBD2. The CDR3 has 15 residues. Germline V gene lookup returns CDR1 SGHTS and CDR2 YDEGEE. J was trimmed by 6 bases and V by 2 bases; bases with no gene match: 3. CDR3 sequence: CASSFPSGGVNEQFF. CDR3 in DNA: TGTGCCAGCAGCTTCCCTAGCGGGGGGGTCAATGAGCAGTTCTTC.

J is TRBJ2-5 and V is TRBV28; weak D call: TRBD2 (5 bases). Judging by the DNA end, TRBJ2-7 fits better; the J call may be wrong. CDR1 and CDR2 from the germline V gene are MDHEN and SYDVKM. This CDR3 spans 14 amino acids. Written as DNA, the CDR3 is TGTGCCAGCAGTTTGAAGGACGGGGTCCACGAGCAGTACTTC. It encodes CASSLKDGVHEQYF.

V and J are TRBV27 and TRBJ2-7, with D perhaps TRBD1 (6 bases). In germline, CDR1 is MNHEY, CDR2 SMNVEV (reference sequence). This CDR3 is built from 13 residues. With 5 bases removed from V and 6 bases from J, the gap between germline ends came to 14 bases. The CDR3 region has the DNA TGTGCCAGCAGTACCAACAGGGCTAGCGAGCAGTACTTC. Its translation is CASSTNRASEQYF.

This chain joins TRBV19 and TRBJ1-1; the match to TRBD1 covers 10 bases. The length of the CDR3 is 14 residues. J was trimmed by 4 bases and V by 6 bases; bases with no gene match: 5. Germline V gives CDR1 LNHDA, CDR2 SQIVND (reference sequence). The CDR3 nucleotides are TGTGCCAGTAGGAAGACAGGGGGCCTCACTGAAGCTTTCTTT. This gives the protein CASRKTGGLTEAFF.

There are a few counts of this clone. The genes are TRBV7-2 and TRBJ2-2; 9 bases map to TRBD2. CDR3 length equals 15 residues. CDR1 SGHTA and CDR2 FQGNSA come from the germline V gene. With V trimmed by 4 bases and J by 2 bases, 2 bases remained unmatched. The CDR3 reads CASSSTSGNTGELFF. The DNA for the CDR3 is TGTGCCAGCAGCTCGACTAGCGGTAACACCGGGGAGCTGTTTTTT.

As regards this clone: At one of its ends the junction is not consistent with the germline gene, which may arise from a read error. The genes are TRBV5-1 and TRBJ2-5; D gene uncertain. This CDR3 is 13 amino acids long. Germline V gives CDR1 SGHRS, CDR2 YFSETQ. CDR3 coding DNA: TGCGCCAGCAGCTTGAGGCGGCAAGAGAGCCAGTACTTC. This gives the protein CASSLRRQESQYF.

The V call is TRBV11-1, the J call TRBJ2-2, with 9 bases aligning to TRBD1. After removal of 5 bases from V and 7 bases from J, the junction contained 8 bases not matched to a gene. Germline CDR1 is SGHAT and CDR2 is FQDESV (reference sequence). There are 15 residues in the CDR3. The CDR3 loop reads CASSPRDRVNGELFF. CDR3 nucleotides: TGTGCCAGCAGCCCCAGGGACAGGGTTAACGGGGAGCTGTTTTTT.

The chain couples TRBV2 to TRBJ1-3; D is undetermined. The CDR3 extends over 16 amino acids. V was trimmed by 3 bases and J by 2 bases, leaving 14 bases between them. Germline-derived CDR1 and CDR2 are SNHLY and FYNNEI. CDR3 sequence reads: CASSEEASSAGNTIYF. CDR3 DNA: TGTGCCAGCAGTGAGGAGGCAAGCTCCGCTGGAAACACCATATATTTT.

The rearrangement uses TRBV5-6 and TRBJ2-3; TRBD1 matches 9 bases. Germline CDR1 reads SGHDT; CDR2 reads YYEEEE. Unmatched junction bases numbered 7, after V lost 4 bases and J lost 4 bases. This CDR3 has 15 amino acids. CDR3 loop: CASSPTGGVADTQYF. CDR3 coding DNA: TGTGCCAGCAGCCCGACAGGGGGAGTCGCAGATACGCAGTATTTT.

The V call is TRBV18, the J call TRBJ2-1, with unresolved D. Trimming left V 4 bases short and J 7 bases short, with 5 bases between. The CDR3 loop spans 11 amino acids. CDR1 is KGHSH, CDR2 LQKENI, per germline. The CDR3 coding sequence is TGTGCCAGCTCACGTCTTAATGAGCAGTTCTTC. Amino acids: CASSRLNEQFF.

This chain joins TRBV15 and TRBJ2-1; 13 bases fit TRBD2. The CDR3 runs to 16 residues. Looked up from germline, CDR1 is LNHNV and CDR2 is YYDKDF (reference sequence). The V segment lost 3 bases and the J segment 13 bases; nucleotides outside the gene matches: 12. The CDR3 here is CATSRIHGLAGAGQFF. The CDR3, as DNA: TGTGCCACCAGCAGGATACACGGACTAGCGGGAGCAGGACAGTTCTTC.

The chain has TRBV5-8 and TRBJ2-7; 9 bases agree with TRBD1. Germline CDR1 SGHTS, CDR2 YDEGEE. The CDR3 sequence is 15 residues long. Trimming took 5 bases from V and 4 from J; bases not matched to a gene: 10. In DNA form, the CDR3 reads TGTGCCAGCAGTCGCAGCTGGACAGGGGATTACGAGCAGTACTTC. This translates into CASSRSWTGDYEQYF. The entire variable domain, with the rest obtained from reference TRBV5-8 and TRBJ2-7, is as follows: EAGVTQSPTHLIKTRGQQATLRCSPISGHTSVYWYQQALGLGLQFLLWYDEGEERNRGNFPPRFSGRQFPNYSSELNVNALELEDSALYLCASSRSWTGDYEQYFGPGTRLTVT.

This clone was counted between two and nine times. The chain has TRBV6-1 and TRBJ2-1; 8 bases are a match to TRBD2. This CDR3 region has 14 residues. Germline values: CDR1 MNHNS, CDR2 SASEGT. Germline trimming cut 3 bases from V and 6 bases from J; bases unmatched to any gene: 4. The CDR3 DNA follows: TGTGCCAGCAGTGATGGCGGGGGGAGCAATGAGCAGTTCTTC. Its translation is CASSDGGGSNEQFF.

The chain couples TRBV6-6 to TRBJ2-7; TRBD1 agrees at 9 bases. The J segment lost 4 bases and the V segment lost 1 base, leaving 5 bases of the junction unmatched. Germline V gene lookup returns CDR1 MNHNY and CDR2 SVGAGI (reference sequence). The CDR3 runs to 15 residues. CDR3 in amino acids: CASSYLPGTGYEQYF. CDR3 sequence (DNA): TGTGCCAGCAGTTACTTACCCGGGACAGGGTACGAGCAGTACTTC.